This T cell receptor beta chain was captured by sequencing in a study of blood T cells in healthy people across ages (dated by TCRdb to the mid-2010s). About the investigation overall: In model experiments, roughly one uniquely barcoded TCR beta cDNA molecule per two T cells was captured by template switching. To track age-related changes in TCR beta repertoire diversity, the study relied on deep sequencing normalized with unique cDNA molecular identifiers. The donors were divided into four age groups: young (average approximately 15 years), middle-aged (about 39), aged (roughly 66) and long-lived (more than 75). To avoid experimental bias, donors of different ages were randomly spread across the sequencing lanes. Two additional independent replicas of 1 million unique cDNA reads from the same blood draw were analyzed for two donors (one aged 18 to 30 and one aged 80 or older). Results and caveats for the whole study, not just this receptor: Observed TCR beta diversity correlated strongly with the percentage of naive T cells measured by flow cytometry. Bulk unsorted PBMC profiling prevented conclusive comparison of naive and antigen-experienced compartments. Compared with the aged group, the long-lived group had more naive CD4+ T cells, fewer expanded clones and increased TCR diversity, suggesting age selection. Observed TCR beta diversity per million T cells fell roughly linearly with age, and a significant reduction was already apparent by age approximately 40. Because donor CMV infection status was unknown, age-related changes in expanded clonotypes were potentially confounded. Total diversity estimates from one million sequenced T cells were considered lower bounds and underestimates.

Donors were 39 systemically healthy Caucasian individuals from Russia aged 6 to 90 years. Each donor gave ten milliliters of peripheral blood, collected into EDTA-treated Vacutainer tubes. Ficoll-Paque density-gradient centrifugation was used to isolate PBMCs, with at least 7 million obtained per sample. Trizol reagent was used to extract total RNA from PBMCs, with at least 5 micrograms per sample. Naive CD45RAhigh/CD27high T cell percentages were measured by flow cytometry on a PBMC aliquot from every donor. The library was built by means of 5' RACE. The run used an Illumina HiSeq 2500. The second PCR ran for about 6 to 12 cycles and used a J-beta primer mix along with a sample-barcoded 5' primer. A template-switch 5' adaptor carrying 12 random nucleotides introduced a unique molecular identifier onto each TCR beta cDNA molecule. Each sample yielded at least 2.5 million CDR3-containing paired-end reads. First-strand cDNA was synthesized from all RNA with the Mint cDNA synthesis kit, primed by a TRBC-specific oligonucleotide. After uracil-DNA glycosylase treatment, a first 18-cycle PCR used universal primers M1SS and BC2_uni_R on all cDNA. The authors' analysis ran thus. Each sample was normalized by randomly selecting 1 million high-quality reads, each carrying a distinct molecular identifier. Reads sharing molecular identifiers were discarded rather than binned into consensus sequences. MiTCR, run with a Q25 quality threshold and the strictest error-elimination algorithm, handled CDR3 identification, clonotype clustering and error correction. A nonparametric unseen species model using Euler transformation provided a lower-bound estimate of total TCR beta diversity. TCRdb itself trimmed the public reads at Q25 with fastp, ran MiXCR and retained productive beta chains. Identical CDR3 protein sequences are pooled into one entry, listed with their most common genes and DNA. The V and J calls follow TCRdb's processing rather than the paper's. Across this sample there are around 650,000 distinct CDR3 sequences, with about 30% seen only once. Together, the top ten hold approximately 15% of the sample.

Of note for this clonotype: Its cognate antigen has yet to be identified. The sample holds no much larger clone one base away, and base qualities are not on file.

CDR1 and CDR2, looked up from the germline V gene (reference sequence), are DFQATT and SNEGSKA. Counted from cysteine to phenylalanine, this CDR3 has 12 amino acids. Only the CDR3 region is kept as DNA, spanning 36 bases read in frame from base 1. This sequence originates from a woman aged 80 or over in good health. Donor details come from another sample of the same person, matched by shared clones. This receptor chain uses TRBV20-1 and TRBJ2-5, and possibly TRBD2, on 5 matching bases. Near its end, the DNA agrees better with TRBJ2-7, so the J call may be wrong. The sequencing sample was made of blood. The CDR3 protein sequence reads: CSANPGTYEQYF. The DNA is as follows: TGCAGTGCTAATCCGGGAACCTACGAGCAGTACTTC.